This T cell receptor (beta chain) was profiled in a study of cytotoxic CD8 clonotypes in ibrutinib-treated CLL. Study-wide results and caveats: Pretreatment clonality was elevated relative to age-matched healthy donors and paralleled circulating CD8+ T-cell counts. A rise in clonality was seen at ibrutinib response, and a fall back toward baseline was seen at progression.

Some clones are missing from TCRdb's copy, which holds only in-frame ones; the method was immunoSEQ multiplex PCR. The repertoire consists of under 200,000 clones, with more than 65% occurring once and the leading ten covering roughly 2%. Comment on this clone: What it recognizes is unknown.

Germline CDR1 and CDR2: SGHVS and FQNEAQ. V was trimmed by 6 bases and J by 4 bases, leaving 19 bases between them. The CDR3 extends over 16 amino acids. The V gene is TRBV7-8, the J gene TRBJ1-5; D gene unclear. The starting material was PBMCs, obtained after 12 months of ibrutinib treatment. The origin of this receptor is a human donor with chronic lymphocytic leukemia. The CDR3 region is CASRPSGYRVNQPQHF. CDR3 sequence (DNA): TGTGCCAGCAGGCCCTCCGGGTATCGAGTAAATCAGCCCCAGCATTTT.